The present T cell receptor (beta chain) was sequenced within a study of blood T cell repertoires in COVID-19. Overall study: Spain, Italy and the United States supplied samples that represented acute and convalescent COVID-19.

Produced via immunoSEQ multiplex PCR; TCRdb's table is partial and in-frame only. The sample lists about 300,000 clones; over 75% were seen once. This CDR3 contains 15 residues. Trimming removed 5 bases at V and 4 bases at J, with 12 bases between. Germline V CDR1 and CDR2: MNHEY, SMNVEV (reference sequence). Enrolled through a virtual design, the participants were between roughly 18 and 95 years of age and came from about two dozen US areas. The study counted Cohort 3 donors as recovered given two negative PCRs, clearance, or symptom resolution. Material: PBMCs or T cells enriched from blood (not recorded which). V is TRBV27 and J is TRBJ1-6; no clear D. The TCR originated in a man aged 25-45 years who had recovered from COVID-19. Written as DNA, the CDR3 is TGTGCCAGCAGTAGTTGGCAGACTTATAATTCACCCCTCCACTTT. It translates to CASSSWQTYNSPLHF.